The sequence of this T cell receptor (beta chain) was determined in a study of PD-L1 blockade in urothelial cancer. Study as a whole: About 85% of the roughly 29 patients were men who had bladder-origin urothelial cancer. Per tumor, median counts were around 1,400 T cells and around 990 unique TCRs.

Here immunoSEQ multiplex PCR was the method, and the copy in TCRdb shows in-frame clones only, minus some. Seen here are 2,500 to 3,000 clones, around 33% observed once, and the top ten hold roughly 5.5%. This clone occurred a few times. As yet, its antigen is unknown. The study, taken as a whole, reports: Tumor-infiltrating T lymphocytes were more abundant in patients with durable benefit.

This CDR3 has 14 amino acids. With 4 bases clipped from V and 9 bases from J, the junction kept 11 bases outside the gene matches. From germline, CDR1 is SQVTM and CDR2 ANQGSEA. The material sequenced was tumor tissue, taken before atezolizumab (anti-PD-L1) treatment. This receptor was obtained from a man between 65 and 80 years old with urothelial cancer. This chain joins TRBV29-1 and TRBJ2-4, with 8 bases fitting TRBD2. CDR3 region: CSVATGGPGSIQYF. The CDR3 DNA follows: TGCAGCGTTGCAACGGGGGGGCCGGGAAGCATTCAGTACTTC. Looking up the rest from reference TRBV29-1 and TRBJ2-4 gives the full variable domain: SAVISQKPSRDICQRGTSLTIQCQVDSQVTMMFWYRQQPGQSLTLIATANQGSEATYESGFVIDKFPISRPNLTFSTLTVSNMSPEDSSIYLCSVATGGPGSIQYFGAGTRLSVL.